The entry below describes one T cell receptor (beta chain). This entry belongs to a study of blood T cell repertoires in COVID-19. The CDR3 extends over 15 amino acids. Per germline, CDR1 SEHNR and CDR2 FQNEAQ (reference sequence). V was cut by 2 bases and J by 7 bases, with 17 bases left in between. Sequencing used immunoSEQ multiplex PCR; TCRdb keeps in-frame clones, though not all of them. Among about 220,000 clones listed, about 85% were seen once. This chain joins TRBV7-9 and TRBJ1-2; D is perhaps TRBD1 (6 bases). This TCR was recovered from a man aged 50 or older who had recovered from COVID-19. Sequenced sample: peripheral blood. The chain's CDR3 is CASSLLGAGGLGYTF. CDR3 DNA: TGTGCCAGCAGCTTATTAGGCGCCGGGGGGCTTGGCTACACCTTC.